This T cell receptor (beta chain) was observed in a study of OX40 agonist ivuxolimab in advanced cancers. Study results and caveats: Certain nonresponding patients likewise had low normalized T-cell clonal expansion.

V was clipped by 4 bases and J by 6 bases; unmatched bases: 9. Per germline, CDR1 MNHNY and CDR2 SVGAGI (reference sequence). This CDR3 has 16 amino acids. A note on this clone: Its antigen is currently unknown.

Autoimmune disease history or systemic immunosuppression meant exclusion. Using immunoSEQ multiplex PCR, the repertoire was profiled, and TCRdb retains in-frame clones only, with some absent. The sample records 80,000 to 100,000 clones, approximately 94% being singletons. The input for sequencing was CD4+ or CD8+ T cells sorted from blood, taken in a trial of the OX40 agonist ivuxolimab. The chain combines TRBV6-6 with TRBJ2-3, with 11 bases lining up with TRBD2. The sequence was collected from an adult with an advanced solid tumor such as melanoma, head and neck, liver or kidney cancer. CDR3 sequence reads: CASSFNSGGASDTQYF. The DNA for the CDR3 is TGTGCCAGCAGTTTTAATAGCGGGGGGGCCTCCGATACGCAGTATTTT.